This T cell receptor beta chain is drawn from a study of blood T cell repertoires in COVID-19. The CDR3 loop spans 15 amino acids. In germline, CDR1 is MNHEY, CDR2 SVGAGI. V was cut by 0 bases and J by 6 bases, with 9 bases left in between. Methods used by the authors: Researchers report that nucleated cell counts were estimated from reference gene primer amplification. Profiling relied on immunoSEQ multiplex PCR, and the TCRdb table lists in-frame clones only, not all of them. V, J and clone size were drawn from that table, and D and trimming were deduced from the DNA. The sample shows tens of thousands of clones, roughly 84% of them seen only once.

The V and J genes are TRBV6-5 and TRBJ1-6; D remains ambiguous. The TCR originated in a man aged 50 to 60 with acute or convalescent COVID-19. Input material: peripheral blood. The CDR3 region has the DNA TGTGCCAGCAGTTACTCGAATGGAGGTAATTCACCCCTCCACTTT. It codes for CASSYSNGGNSPLHF.